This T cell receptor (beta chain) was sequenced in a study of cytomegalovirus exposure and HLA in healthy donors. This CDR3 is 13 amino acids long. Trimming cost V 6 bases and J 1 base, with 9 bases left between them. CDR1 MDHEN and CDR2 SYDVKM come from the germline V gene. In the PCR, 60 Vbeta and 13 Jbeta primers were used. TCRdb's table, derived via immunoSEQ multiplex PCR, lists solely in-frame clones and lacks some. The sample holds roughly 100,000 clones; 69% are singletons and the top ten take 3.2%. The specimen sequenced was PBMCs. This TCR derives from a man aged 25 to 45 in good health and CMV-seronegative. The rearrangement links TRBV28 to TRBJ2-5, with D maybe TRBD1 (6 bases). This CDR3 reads CASRRTAQETQYF. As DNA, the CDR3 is TGTGCCAGCAGACGGACAGCCCAAGAGACCCAGTACTTC.